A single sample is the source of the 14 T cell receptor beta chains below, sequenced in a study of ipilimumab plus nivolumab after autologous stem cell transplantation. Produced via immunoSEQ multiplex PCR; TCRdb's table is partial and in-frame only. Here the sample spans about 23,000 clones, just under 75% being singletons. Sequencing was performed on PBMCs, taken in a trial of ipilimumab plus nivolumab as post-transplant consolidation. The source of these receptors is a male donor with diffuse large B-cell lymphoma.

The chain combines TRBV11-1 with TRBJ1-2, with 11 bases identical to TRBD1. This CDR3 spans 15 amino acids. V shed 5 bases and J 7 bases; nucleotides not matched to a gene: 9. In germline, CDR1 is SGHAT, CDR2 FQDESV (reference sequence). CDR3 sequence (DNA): TGTGCCAGCAGCCTCATTAGGACAGGGGGCTTTGGCTACACCTTC. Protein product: CASSLIRTGGFGYTF.

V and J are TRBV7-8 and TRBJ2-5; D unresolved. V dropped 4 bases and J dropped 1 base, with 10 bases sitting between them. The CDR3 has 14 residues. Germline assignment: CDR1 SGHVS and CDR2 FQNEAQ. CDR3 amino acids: CASSSRQTQETQYF. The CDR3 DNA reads TGTGCCAGCAGCTCTCGGCAGACCCAAGAGACCCAGTACTTC.

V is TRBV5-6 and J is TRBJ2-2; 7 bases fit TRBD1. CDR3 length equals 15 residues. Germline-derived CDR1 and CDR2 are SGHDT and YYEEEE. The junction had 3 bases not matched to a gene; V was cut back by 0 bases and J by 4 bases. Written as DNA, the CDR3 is TGTGCCAGCAGCTTGGGGGCAGGGGGCACCGGGGAGCTGTTTTTT. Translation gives CASSLGAGGTGELFF.

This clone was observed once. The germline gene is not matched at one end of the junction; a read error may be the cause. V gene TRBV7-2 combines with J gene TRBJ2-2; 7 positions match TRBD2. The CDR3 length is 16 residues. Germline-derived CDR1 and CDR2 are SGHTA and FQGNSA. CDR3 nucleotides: TGTGCCAGCCCCTCGGGAGGCCAACCGAACATCGGGGAGCTGTTTTTT. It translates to CASPSGGQPNIGELFF.

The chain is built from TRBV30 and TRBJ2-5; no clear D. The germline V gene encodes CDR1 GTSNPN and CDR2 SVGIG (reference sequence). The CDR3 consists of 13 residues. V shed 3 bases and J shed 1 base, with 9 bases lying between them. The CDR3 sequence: CAWSQMTQETQYF. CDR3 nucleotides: TGTGCCTGGAGCCAGATGACCCAAGAGACCCAGTACTTC.

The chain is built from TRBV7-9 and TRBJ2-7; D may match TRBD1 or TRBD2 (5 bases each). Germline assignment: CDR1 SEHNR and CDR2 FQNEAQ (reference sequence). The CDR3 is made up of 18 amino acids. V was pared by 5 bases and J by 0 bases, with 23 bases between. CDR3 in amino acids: CASSPTSGTGKSSYEQYF. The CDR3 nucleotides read TGTGCCAGCAGCCCGACCTCCGGGACCGGGAAAAGCTCCTACGAGCAGTACTTC.

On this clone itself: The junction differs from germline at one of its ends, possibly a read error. The CDR3 bases are TGTGCTAGCAGCCCTAGAGCAGGGGCCGGGGAGCTGTTTTTT. Translation: CASSPRAGAGELFF. The rearrangement joins TRBV7-7 to TRBJ2-2, with TRBD1 as a possible D gene (6 bases). The CDR3 is 14 amino acids. CDR1 SSHAT and CDR2 FNYEAQ come from the germline V gene (reference sequence).

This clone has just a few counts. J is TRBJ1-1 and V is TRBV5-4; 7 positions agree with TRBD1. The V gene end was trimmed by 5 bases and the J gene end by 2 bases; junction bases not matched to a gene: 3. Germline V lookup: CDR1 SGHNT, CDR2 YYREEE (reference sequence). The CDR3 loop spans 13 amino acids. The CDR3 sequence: CASRLGGNTEAFF. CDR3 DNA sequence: TGTGCCAGCAGGTTAGGGGGCAACACTGAAGCTTTCTTT.

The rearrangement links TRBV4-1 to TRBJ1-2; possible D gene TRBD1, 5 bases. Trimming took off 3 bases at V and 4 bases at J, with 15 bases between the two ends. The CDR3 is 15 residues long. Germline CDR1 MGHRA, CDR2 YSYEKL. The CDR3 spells CASSQYSTDSYGYTF. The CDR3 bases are TGCGCCAGCAGCCAGTACTCGACAGATTCCTATGGCTACACCTTC.

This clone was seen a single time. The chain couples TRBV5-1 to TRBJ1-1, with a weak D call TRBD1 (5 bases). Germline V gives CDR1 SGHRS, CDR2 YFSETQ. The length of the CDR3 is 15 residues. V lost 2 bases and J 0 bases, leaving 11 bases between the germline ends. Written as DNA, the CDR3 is TGCGCCAGCAGCTTTATAGGGGAGATGAACACTGAAGCTTTCTTT. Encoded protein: CASSFIGEMNTEAFF. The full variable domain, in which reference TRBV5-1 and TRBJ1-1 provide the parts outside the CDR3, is KAGVTQTPRYLIKTRGQQVTLSCSPISGHRSVSWYQQTPGQGLQFLFEYFSETQRNKGNFPGRFSGRQFSNSRSEMNVSTLELGDSALYLCASSFIGEMNTEAFFGQGTRLTVV.

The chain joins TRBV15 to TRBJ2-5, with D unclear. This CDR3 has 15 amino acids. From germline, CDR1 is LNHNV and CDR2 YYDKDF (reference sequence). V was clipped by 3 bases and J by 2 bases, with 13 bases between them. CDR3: CATSSRIPGQETQYF. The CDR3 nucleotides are TGTGCCACCAGCAGCCGGATCCCGGGTCAAGAGACCCAGTACTTC.

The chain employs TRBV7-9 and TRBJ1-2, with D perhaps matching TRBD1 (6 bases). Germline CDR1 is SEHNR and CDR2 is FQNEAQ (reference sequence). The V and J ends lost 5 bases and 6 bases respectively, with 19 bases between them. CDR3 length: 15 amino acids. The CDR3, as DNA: TGTGCCAGCAGCGACTTTGGACCTAAGGGGGATGGCTACACCTTC. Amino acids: CASSDFGPKGDGYTF.

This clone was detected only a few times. CDR3 protein: CASSRSSGHGEQFF. The DNA for the CDR3 is TGTGCCAGCAGCCGTTCGTCGGGACATGGTGAGCAGTTCTTC. The chain is built from TRBV7-9 and TRBJ2-1; tentative D call: TRBD1 (6 bases). Germline V gene lookup returns CDR1 SEHNR and CDR2 FQNEAQ (reference sequence). V was trimmed by 5 bases and J by 9 bases, leaving 17 bases between them. The CDR3 is 14 residues long.

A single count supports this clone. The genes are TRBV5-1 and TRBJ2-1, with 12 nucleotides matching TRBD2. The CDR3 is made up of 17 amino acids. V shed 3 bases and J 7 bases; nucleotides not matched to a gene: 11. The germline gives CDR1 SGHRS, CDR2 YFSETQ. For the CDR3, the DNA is TGCGCCAGCAGCTCCTCTCTAGCGGGAGGGCCGAGGAATGAGCAGTTCTTC. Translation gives CASSSSLAGGPRNEQFF.